This TCR beta chain was obtained from a study of cytomegalovirus exposure and HLA in healthy donors. Study-level findings and limits: Most of the TCR beta V segments (in an earlier analysis) were productive either about 90% or about 30% of the time. The study designated fewer than 200 TCR beta chains cytomegalovirus-associated. Several of the most significant clusters appeared linked to common viral pathogens, based on a later analysis. Sequencing had likely introduced a cluster of highly shared sequence variants as an artifact.

With respect to this clone: Antigen specificity is unknown.

The PCR ran on 60 Vbeta and 13 Jbeta primers. Sequencing used immunoSEQ multiplex PCR; TCRdb keeps in-frame clones, though not all of them. The table has 130,000 or so clones, 75% to 90% seen once. In germline, CDR1 is MDHEN, CDR2 SYDVKM. V was clipped by 6 bases and J by 3 bases; unmatched bases: 4. CDR3 length equals 14 residues. This chain links TRBV28 with TRBJ1-2, with 10 bases identical to TRBD1. The sequence was collected from a man aged 25-45 years in good health and CMV-seronegative. Material for sequencing was PBMCs. The CDR3 region is CASSPGQGDYGYTF. The CDR3, as DNA: TGTGCCAGCAGCCCCGGACAGGGGGACTATGGCTACACCTTC.